Detailed here is one TCR beta chain. The antigen remains unidentified. A much more abundant neighbour one base away suggests this may be a read error. Germline V gives CDR1 MNHEY, CDR2 SVGAGI. Losses at the gene ends were 6 bases for V and 5 bases for J; bases not matched to a gene: 13. The CDR3 spans 15 residues. This sample was included in a study of tumor-infiltrating lymphocytes in primary liver carcinoma. The overall study: Regardless of tissue type, samples showed similar yields of roughly 3.65 to 8 million productive TCRbeta reads. Overall study results and limits: Between tumor regions, pairs overlapped more than tumor-adjacent and tumor-blood pairs did. The study used bulk unsorted samples and so did not compare CD4+ and CD8+ repertoires.

Unsorted whole blood supplied the RNA, and germline DNA was extracted too. The patients carried chronic HBV infection and had received no treatment. Starting material of roughly 550 ng total RNA yielded TCR beta cDNA via a constant-region primer. Modified slightly, ARM-PCR produced TCR beta libraries over three nested multiplex PCR rounds. It was with TRBV1-TRBV30 forward primers and a C-beta reverse primer that the first two PCR rounds were run, at roughly 9 cycles each. TCRdb called the multiplex PCR reads again in MiXCR, with one record for every CDR3 protein. The data hold hundreds of thousands of distinct CDR3 sequences, with 65% observed a single time.

This clonotype was sampled from a man aged 35-49 years with primary liver carcinoma and hepatitis B virus infection. The rearrangement joins TRBV6-5 to TRBJ2-7; TRBD2 matches at 7 bases. Source material: peripheral blood. The CDR3 DNA sequence: TGTGCCAGCAGGCCTATGGGGCTAGCGGTAGACGAGCAGTACTTC. Translated: CASRPMGLAVDEQYF.